This entry lists 30 T cell receptor beta chains sequenced from one sample in a study of Ad26.COV2.S vaccination and SARS-CoV-2 variants. Assay used: immunoSEQ multiplex PCR; TCRdb lists only in-frame clones, some missing. The table lists about 390,000 clones, 92% of them singletons, with 1.5% to 2% in the top ten. The treatment here: roughly 20 received Ad26.COV2.S at low or high dose, single or two shots; roughly five received placebo; per-sample allocation not given. Samples were taken on day 63 after the first vaccine or placebo injection. Specimen: peripheral blood, collected in a trial of Ad26.COV2.S vaccine versus placebo. The receptors stem from a person aged 18-65 years who received the Ad26.COV2.S COVID-19 vaccine or a placebo.

In this sample, this clone turned up a few times. The V call is TRBV6-5, the J call TRBJ2-5, with D possibly being TRBD1 or TRBD2 (5 bases each). Germline lookup yields CDR1 MNHEY and CDR2 SVGAGI. V was cut by 8 bases and J by 1 base, with 14 bases left in between. The CDR3 extends over 14 amino acids. CDR3 region: CASSLGDAQETQYF. CDR3 nucleotide sequence: TGTGCCAGCTCCTTGGGGGACGCCCAAGAGACCCAGTACTTC.

V usage is TRBV15 and J usage is TRBJ2-1; 9 nucleotides align to TRBD2. CDR1 is LNHNV, CDR2 YYDKDF, per germline (reference sequence). J was trimmed by 10 bases and V by 0 bases; bases with no gene match: 7. This CDR3 is 15 amino acids long. Here the CDR3 DNA reads TGTGCCACCAGCAGAGAGTCTAGCGGGGAAAGGGAGCAGTTCTTC. Its translation: CATSRESSGEREQFF.

The rearrangement joins TRBV11-2 to TRBJ2-5; D unresolved. Between the trimmed V and J ends, which lost 0 bases and 1 base, there was a span of 6 bases. This CDR3 contains 14 residues. Per the germline V gene, CDR1 is SGHAT and CDR2 is FQNNGV. This chain's CDR3 is CASSLDWGQETQYF. Written as DNA, the CDR3 is TGTGCCAGCAGCTTAGATTGGGGCCAAGAGACCCAGTACTTC.

This clone came up a few times. The rearrangement links TRBV7-9 to TRBJ1-2; no definite D call. The CDR3 totals 13 residues. Germline assignment: CDR1 SEHNR and CDR2 FQNEAQ (reference sequence). Trimming pared 5 bases from V and 6 bases from J, leaving 13 bases between. The CDR3 DNA is TGTGCCAGCAGCCTAACGGGCGGGGATGGCTACACCTTC. It codes for CASSLTGGDGYTF.

This clone was recorded once. This chain uses TRBV2 with TRBJ2-1; perhaps D is TRBD1 or TRBD2 (5 bases each). Looked up from germline, CDR1 is SNHLY and CDR2 is FYNNEI. This CDR3 comprises 14 residues. The germline V and J ends were trimmed by 11 bases and 5 bases, with 19 bases remaining between them. The CDR3 sequence: CAGDRSWGNNEQFF. CDR3 bases: TGTGCCGGAGATAGAAGTTGGGGGAACAATGAGCAGTTCTTC.

The rearrangement uses TRBV11-2 and TRBJ2-3; no clear D. V lost 1 base and J lost 2, with 1 base in between. The CDR3 length is 12 residues. The germline CDR1 and CDR2 sequences are SGHAT and FQNNGV. This CDR3 reads CASSLVTDTQYF. CDR3 DNA: TGTGCCAGCAGCTTAGTCACAGATACGCAGTATTTT.

The rearrangement joins TRBV18 to TRBJ2-1; 7 bases line up with TRBD2. With 2 bases clipped from V and 5 bases from J, the junction kept 6 bases outside the gene matches. The CDR3 length is 15 residues. Germline CDR1 is KGHSH and CDR2 is LQKENI. CDR3 in DNA: TGTGCCAGCTCACCAATGGCTAGCGGAGACAATGAGCAGTTCTTC. Amino acid sequence: CASSPMASGDNEQFF.

V usage is TRBV19 and J usage is TRBJ2-3; no clear D. Looked up from germline, CDR1 is LNHDA and CDR2 is SQIVND (reference sequence). This CDR3 has 11 amino acids. Trimming stripped 9 bases from V and 5 bases from J, with 9 bases between. Here the CDR3 DNA reads TGTGCCAGGGGGATGAGAGATACGCAGTATTTT. Its protein is CARGMRDTQYF.

This chain joins TRBV2 and TRBJ2-5; TRBD2 matches at 8 bases. Germline CDR1 and CDR2: SNHLY and FYNNEI. V shed 6 bases and J 4 bases; nucleotides not matched to a gene: 19. CDR3 length: 18 residues. In nucleotides, the CDR3 is TGTGCCAGCAGGCGCCCCCTCGGTGCGGGGGGTCGAAGAGAGACCCAGTACTTC. It specifies CASRRPLGAGGRRETQYF.

This clone was seen once. The chain couples TRBV3-1 (or the pseudogene TRBV3-2) to TRBJ2-1; possibly TRBD2 for D (7 bases). V lost 7 bases, J lost 8 bases, and 21 bases lay in between. The germline V gene encodes CDR1 LGHDT and CDR2 YNNKEL (reference sequence). CDR3 length equals 15 residues. The CDR3 protein is CASKLWGGPDDEQFF. CDR3 DNA sequence: TGTGCCAGCAAATTATGGGGGGGCCCTGACGATGAGCAGTTCTTC.

The chain links TRBV18 to TRBJ2-7; 7 bases agree with TRBD1. The CDR3 runs 14 residues. From germline, CDR1 is KGHSH and CDR2 LQKENI. The ends lost 4 bases at V and 6 bases at J; junction bases unmatched: 9. The CDR3 reads CASSLPTGLGEQYF. In nucleotides, the CDR3 is TGTGCCAGCTCACTTCCGACAGGGTTAGGCGAGCAGTACTTC.

The rearrangement links TRBV4-3 to TRBJ1-6; D ambiguous. The V gene lost 0 bases and the J gene lost 5 bases, with 11 bases spanning the gap. Germline CDR1 reads LGHNA; CDR2 reads YSLEER. This CDR3 comprises 16 residues. The CDR3 region is CASSQEGRNNNSPLHF. CDR3 bases: TGCGCCAGCAGCCAAGAAGGACGGAACAATAATTCACCCCTCCACTTT.

V usage is TRBV4-3 and J usage is TRBJ2-1; 12 bases fit TRBD2. CDR1 and CDR2 (germline): LGHNA, YSLEER. Losses at the gene ends were 1 base for V and 9 bases for J; bases not matched to a gene: 10. This CDR3 comprises 17 residues. Here the CDR3 reads CASSQVASGGASGEQFF. In DNA form, the CDR3 reads TGCGCCAGCAGCCAAGTAGCTAGCGGGGGGGCTAGTGGTGAGCAGTTCTTC.

The J gene is TRBJ1-1, the V gene TRBV7-2; tentatively, D is TRBD1 (6 bases). Trimming stripped 1 base from V and 0 bases from J, with 12 bases between. This CDR3 region has 16 residues. Germline-derived CDR1 and CDR2 are SGHTA and FQGNSA. In nucleotides, the CDR3 is TGTGCCAGCAGCTTAGAAGGACAGCTATTGAACACTGAAGCTTTCTTT. Translating it yields CASSLEGQLLNTEAFF.

V and J are TRBV6-2 or TRBV6-3 and TRBJ1-2, with TRBD1 identical over 10 bases. V lost 5 bases and J lost 2; bases outside the gene matches: 5. The germline V gene has CDR1 MNHEY and CDR2 SVGEGT. The CDR3 is 15 amino acids. The CDR3 sequence: CASSTLGQGNYGYTF. CDR3 nucleotides: TGTGCCAGCAGTACCCTGGGACAGGGGAACTATGGCTACACCTTC.

The CDR3 region has the DNA TGTGCCAGCAGTACCCTCGGAGTGGGCGGAGCCTACGAGCAGTACTTC. As protein: CASSTLGVGGAYEQYF. The chain is built from TRBV6-2 or TRBV6-3 and TRBJ2-7; D not resolved. The germline V and J ends were trimmed by 5 bases and 2 bases, with 19 bases remaining between them. Per germline, CDR1 MNHEY and CDR2 SVGEGT. The CDR3 has 16 residues.

The chain uses TRBV18 and TRBJ2-7, with D possibly matching TRBD1 (5 bases). Trimming pared 5 bases from V and 1 base from J, leaving 9 bases between. The CDR3 is made up of 13 amino acids. Germline V gene data show CDR1 as KGHSH and CDR2 as LQKENI. CDR3 amino acids: CASSFQGSYEQYF. CDR3 nucleotides: TGTGCCAGCTCATTCCAGGGTTCCTACGAGCAGTACTTC.

This sequence joins TRBV7-2 and TRBJ2-7, with TRBD1 as a possible D gene (5 bases). The CDR3 consists of 15 residues. Germline V gives CDR1 SGHTA, CDR2 FQGNSA. The ends were cut back, 5 bases at V and 1 base at J, with 15 bases in the middle. This chain's CDR3 is CASSHGPGKSYEQYF. The CDR3 DNA reads TGTGCCAGCAGCCATGGCCCAGGGAAATCCTACGAGCAGTACTTC.

This sequence joins TRBV7-9 and TRBJ2-7, with 8 positions matching TRBD2. Germline V gene data show CDR1 as SEHNR and CDR2 as FQNEAQ (reference sequence). V shed 5 bases and J 8 bases; nucleotides not matched to a gene: 23. CDR3 length: 18 amino acids. The CDR3 region is CASSGVLAAGEPTDQQYF. In nucleotides, the CDR3 is TGTGCCAGCAGCGGGGTGTTAGCAGCGGGGGAACCTACGGACCAGCAGTACTTC.

This chain joins TRBV6-5 and TRBJ2-5; 11 bases line up with TRBD1. The CDR3 covers 15 residues. Trimming took 2 bases from V and 5 from J; bases not matched to a gene: 4. The germline gives CDR1 MNHEY, CDR2 SVGAGI. The CDR3 sequence: CASSYGTGGRETQYF. The CDR3 region has the DNA TGTGCCAGCAGTTACGGGACAGGGGGACGGGAGACCCAGTACTTC.

The chain joins TRBV7-9 to TRBJ1-4; no clear D gene. V was shortened by 8 bases and J by 6 bases, with 13 bases between the two germline ends. The CDR3 is made up of 13 amino acids. Germline CDR1 and CDR2: SEHNR and FQNEAQ (reference sequence). The CDR3 is CASGPGLDEKLFF. The CDR3 coding sequence is TGTGCCAGCGGACCTGGACTAGATGAAAAACTGTTTTTT.

Only one count was recorded for this clone. The chain is built from TRBV28 and TRBJ2-5, with D possibly being TRBD1 or TRBD2 (5 bases each). The CDR3 extends over 14 amino acids. Germline V gene data show CDR1 as MDHEN and CDR2 as SYDVKM. V lost 6 bases to trimming and J lost 5 bases, with 16 bases between them. CDR3 bases: TGTGCCAGCAGACAGATCTTAGGGGACGAGACCCAGTACTTC. Protein: CASRQILGDETQYF.

The chain uses TRBV25-1 and TRBJ2-3; D is unclear. The CDR3 spans 18 residues. The V gene's germline CDR1 is MGHDK and CDR2 SYGVNS. The ends were cut back, 5 bases at V and 3 bases at J, with 24 bases in the middle. Written as DNA, the CDR3 is TGTGCCAGCAGTAAGCATACAATCGGAAGACCCCCGACAGATACGCAGTATTTT. Its translation: CASSKHTIGRPPTDTQYF.

V and J are TRBV18 and TRBJ1-1, with D perhaps TRBD1 (5 bases). Trimming removed 2 bases from V and 0 bases from J, with 13 bases in between. This CDR3 spans 16 amino acids. CDR1 is KGHSH and CDR2 is LQKENI in the germline V gene. CDR3 coding DNA: TGTGCCAGCTCACCAGGGACCGCTGTGATGAACACTGAAGCTTTCTTT. Translated: CASSPGTAVMNTEAFF.

This clone was found once. The V gene is TRBV4-3, the J gene TRBJ1-3, with 7 nucleotides matching TRBD1. V shed 3 bases, J shed 4 bases, and the junction held 6 bases outside the gene matches. CDR1 is LGHNA and CDR2 is YSLEER in the germline V gene. CDR3 size: 15 residues. The CDR3 nucleotides read TGCGCCAGCAGCCATAGACAGGGAGTGGGAAACACCATATATTTT. Translation: CASSHRQGVGNTIYF.

J is TRBJ1-1 and V is TRBV5-4; TRBD1 agrees at 7 bases. The germline V gene has CDR1 SGHNT and CDR2 YYREEE (reference sequence). V was pared by 5 bases and J by 1 base, with 2 bases of the junction left unmatched. The CDR3 runs to 13 residues. CDR3: CASRDRWNTEAFF. CDR3 sequence (DNA): TGTGCCAGCAGGGACAGGTGGAACACTGAAGCTTTCTTT.

The chain links TRBV19 to TRBJ2-3, with 7 nucleotides matching TRBD1. CDR1 LNHDA and CDR2 SQIVND come from the germline V gene (reference sequence). The CDR3 totals 14 residues. Germline trimming cut 6 bases from V and 3 bases from J; bases unmatched to any gene: 6. The CDR3 nucleotides read TGTGCCAGTAGCGTGACAGGGAGAACAGATACGCAGTATTTT. Protein: CASSVTGRTDTQYF. Combining the CDR3 with reference TRBV19 and TRBJ2-3 gives the whole variable domain DGGITQSPKYLFRKEGQNVTLSCEQNLNHDAMYWYRQDPGQGLRLIYYSQIVNDFQKGDIAEGYSVSREKKESFPLTVTSAQKNPTAFYLCASSVTGRTDTQYFGPGTRLTVL.

The chain carries TRBV7-6 and TRBJ1-4; 8 nucleotides align to TRBD1. Germline CDR1 is SGHVS and CDR2 is FNYEAQ. The CDR3 is 16 residues long. V was clipped by 6 bases and J by 0 bases; unmatched bases: 6. The CDR3 nucleotides read TGTGCCAGCAGATCCAACAGGGGGACAACTAATGAAAAACTGTTTTTT. Amino acids: CASRSNRGTTNEKLFF.

About this clone: The DNA is omitted, as the CDR3 cannot be located on it reliably, and the CDR3 follows TCRdb's listing. This rearrangement joins TRBV9 to TRBJ2-5; the table's TRBD1 call for D was not verified on the DNA. The CDR3 adds up to 18 amino acids, both ends counted. The germline CDR1 and CDR2 sequences are SGDLS and YYNGEE. CDR3: CASSVVLGGTGFLETQYF.

The chain joins TRBV6-6 to TRBJ1-2; 9 nucleotides match TRBD1. Germline CDR1 and CDR2: MNHNY and SVGAGI (reference sequence). The V and J ends lost 4 bases and 4 bases, in that order; junction bases with no gene match: 10. The length of the CDR3 is 16 residues. CDR3 amino acids: CASSSSGTGSPYGYTF. The CDR3, as DNA: TGTGCCAGCAGTTCCTCCGGGACAGGGTCCCCCTATGGCTACACCTTC.